Each of the 29 T cell receptor beta chains below was sequenced from the same sample in a study of shared T cell receptors in the human thymus. TCRdb's table, derived via immunoSEQ multiplex PCR, lists solely in-frame clones and lacks some. The data contain hundreds of thousands of clones, more than 70% of them singletons. Another study also made use of these data, one on human thymus T cells.

Sample: thymocytes. Receptor source: a boy younger than two with a congenital heart defect.

The rearrangement uses TRBV9 and TRBJ1-4; tentatively, D is TRBD1 (5 bases). This CDR3 is 15 amino acids long. CDR1 and CDR2 from the germline V gene are SGDLS and YYNGEE. V was trimmed by 3 bases and J by 2 bases, leaving 11 bases between them. Here the CDR3 reads CASSASGCTNEKLFF. The CDR3 DNA follows: TGTGCCAGCAGCGCCTCAGGGTGTACTAATGAAAAACTGTTTTTT.

The DNA for the CDR3 is TGTGCCAGCAGCGAGCCCGTAAGAGATACGCAGTATTTT. Its protein is CASSEPVRDTQYF. V gene TRBV28 combines with J gene TRBJ2-3; D remains ambiguous. Germline V CDR1 and CDR2: MDHEN, SYDVKM. The V end lost 6 bases, the J end lost 5 bases, and 12 bases lay between the germline ends. The CDR3 is 13 residues long. Supplemented by reference TRBV28 and TRBJ2-3, the full variable domain reads DVKVTQSSRYLVKRTGEKVFLECVQDMDHENMFWYRQDPGLGLRLIYFSYDVKMKEKGDIPEGYSVSREKKERFSLILESASTNQTSMYLCASSEPVRDTQYFGPGTRLTVL.

This sequence joins TRBV28 and TRBJ2-1; 12 nucleotides match TRBD2. CDR3 length: 16 amino acids. Trimming at V came to 3 bases and at J to 2 bases, leaving 2 bases not matched to a gene. The V gene's germline CDR1 is MDHEN and CDR2 SYDVKM. CDR3 in DNA: TGTGCCAGCAGTTTTCTAGCGGGAGGGCCCTACAATGAGCAGTTCTTC. It yields the protein CASSFLAGGPYNEQFF.

The chain recombines TRBV15 with TRBJ2-2, with TRBD2 identical over 7 bases. Germline V gene sequence: CDR1 LNHNV, CDR2 YYDKDF (reference sequence). V was clipped by 4 bases and J by 1 base; unmatched bases: 9. The CDR3 has 17 amino acids. For the CDR3, the DNA is TGTGCCACCAGCATTGGTGGGGGACTACGGAACACCGGGGAGCTGTTTTTT. This encodes CATSIGGGLRNTGELFF.

The chain combines TRBV28 with TRBJ1-5, with 10 positions matching TRBD1. The CDR3 is 17 residues long. From germline, CDR1 is MDHEN and CDR2 SYDVKM. V was clipped by 7 bases and J by 0 bases; unmatched bases: 9. CDR3 nucleotides: TGTGCCAGCATCTTAGACAGGGGGCAAAATAGCAATCAGCCCCAGCATTTT. It yields the protein CASILDRGQNSNQPQHF.

The chain joins TRBV7-9 to TRBJ2-3, with TRBD2 matching over 8 bases. This CDR3 comprises 16 residues. Trimming at V came to 5 bases and at J to 1 base, leaving 8 bases not matched to a gene. Germline lookup yields CDR1 SEHNR and CDR2 FQNEAQ (reference sequence). The CDR3 region is CASSPTGREGTDTQYF. CDR3 bases: TGTGCCAGCAGCCCCACCGGGCGGGAGGGCACAGATACGCAGTATTTT.

This chain joins TRBV5-1 and TRBJ1-4; 8 bases match TRBD1. CDR1 and CDR2 from the germline V gene are SGHRS and YFSETQ. The CDR3 has 17 amino acids. V was pared by 2 bases and J by 8 bases, with 14 bases of the junction left unmatched. The CDR3 loop reads CASSFKESGGVEEKLFF. DNA of the CDR3: TGCGCCAGCAGCTTTAAGGAGTCAGGGGGCGTAGAGGAAAAACTGTTTTTT.

The chain employs TRBV7-2 and TRBJ2-3; maybe TRBD2 (6 bases). V gave up 1 base and J gave up 4 bases, with 12 bases separating them. Germline V gene lookup returns CDR1 SGHTA and CDR2 FQGNSA. CDR3 size: 15 residues. CDR3 region: CASSLETGVPDTQYF. The CDR3 DNA reads as TGTGCCAGCAGCTTAGAGACGGGGGTCCCAGATACGCAGTATTTT.

V usage is TRBV7-9 and J usage is TRBJ1-4; the D is unclear. V lost 3 bases, J lost 8 bases, and 16 bases lay in between. Germline lookup yields CDR1 SEHNR and CDR2 FQNEAQ (reference sequence). CDR3 size: 15 residues. The CDR3 loop is CASSLGISAPEKLFF. Here the CDR3 DNA reads TGTGCCAGCAGCTTGGGCATTTCGGCCCCCGAAAAACTGTTTTTT.

The genes are TRBV15 and TRBJ1-2; the match to TRBD1 covers 9 bases. Germline CDR1 is LNHNV and CDR2 is YYDKDF (reference sequence). The CDR3 is made up of 14 amino acids. Trimming removed 3 bases from V and 7 bases from J; junction bases left unmatched: 6. The CDR3 coding sequence is TGTGCCACCAGCAGGGGGGACAGGGTGTGTGGCTACACCTTC. Amino acid sequence: CATSRGDRVCGYTF. The variable domain in full, completed from reference TRBV15 and TRBJ1-2, reads DAMVIQNPRYQVTQFGKPVTLSCSQTLNHNVMYWYQQKSSQAPKLLFHYYDKDFNNEADTPDNFQSRRPNTSFCFLDIRSPGLGDTAMYLCATSRGDRVCGYTFGSGTRLTVV.

The chain couples TRBV12-5 to TRBJ2-1; D perhaps matches TRBD2 (5 bases). Per the germline V gene, CDR1 is LGHNT and CDR2 is FRNRAP. The CDR3 is made up of 15 amino acids. V was cut by 7 bases and J by 5 bases, with 18 bases left in between. The CDR3 bases are TGTGCTAGTGTCGCAAGCGGACCCCCCAACAATGAGCAGTTCTTC. Protein: CASVASGPPNNEQFF. The entire variable domain, with the rest obtained from reference TRBV12-5 and TRBJ2-1, is as follows: DARVTQTPRHKVTEMGQEVTMRCQPILGHNTVFWYRQTMMQGLELLAYFRNRAPLDDSGMPKDRFSAEMPDATLATLKIQPSEPRDSAVYFCASVASGPPNNEQFFGPGTRLTVL.

This rearrangement joins TRBV4-3 to TRBJ2-1; TRBD2 is a possible D gene (5 bases). Germline CDR1 reads LGHNA; CDR2 reads YSLEER. The V end lost 2 bases, the J end lost 10 bases, and 15 bases lay between the germline ends. The CDR3 extends over 14 amino acids. DNA for the CDR3: TGCGCCAGCAGCCAAACGCCCAATGGGAGAGAGCAGTTCTTC. Translation gives CASSQTPNGREQFF.

The rearrangement uses TRBV7-9 and TRBJ2-1; 10 bases line up with TRBD2. The CDR3 is 15 amino acids. V lost 5 bases and J lost 5; bases outside the gene matches: 6. Per the germline V gene, CDR1 is SEHNR and CDR2 is FQNEAQ (reference sequence). Here the CDR3 DNA reads TGTGCCAGCAGCACCGGGACTAGCGATAACAATGAGCAGTTCTTC. Protein sequence: CASSTGTSDNNEQFF.

This clone has only a few counts. The CDR3 protein is CASRWEGTDTQYF. Written as DNA, the CDR3 is TGTGCCAGTAGATGGGAGGGAACAGATACGCAGTATTTT. The chain joins TRBV19 to TRBJ2-3, with 7 nucleotides matching TRBD2. The V gene's germline CDR1 is LNHDA and CDR2 SQIVND (reference sequence). The CDR3 totals 13 residues. The V gene end was trimmed by 6 bases and the J gene end by 3 bases; junction bases not matched to a gene: 3.

The chain links TRBV4-3 to TRBJ1-3, with 7 positions matching TRBD1. With V trimmed by 0 bases and J by 2 bases, 10 bases remained unmatched. CDR1 is LGHNA and CDR2 is YSLEER in the germline V gene. The CDR3 length is 18 residues. CDR3 sequence: CASSQEGGDRDTGNTIYF. CDR3 in DNA: TGCGCCAGCAGCCAAGAAGGGGGAGACAGGGATACTGGAAACACCATATATTTT.

The chain recombines TRBV13 with TRBJ1-1; 12 nucleotides agree with TRBD1. Germline CDR1 PRHDT, CDR2 FYEKMQ (reference sequence). This CDR3 spans 18 amino acids. V shed 1 base, J shed 0 bases, and the junction held 6 bases outside the gene matches. The CDR3 sequence is CASSLARRDRGLNTEAFF. The CDR3 bases are TGTGCCAGCAGCTTAGCCCGTCGGGACAGGGGGCTGAACACTGAAGCTTTCTTT.

The chain has TRBV4-3 and TRBJ1-6; D is ambiguous. This CDR3 has 16 residues. The germline V and J ends were trimmed by 1 base and 4 bases, with 11 bases remaining between them. Germline CDR1 reads LGHNA; CDR2 reads YSLEER. The CDR3 coding sequence is TGCGCCAGCAGCCAAGTCGCAGACACATATAATTCACCCCTCCACTTT. It is translated as CASSQVADTYNSPLHF.

Details on this clone: Within the sample, other DNA sequences also encode this same CDR3. This chain joins TRBV27 and TRBJ2-7, with TRBD2 matching 7 bases. V gave up 3 bases and J gave up 2 bases; unmatched junction bases: 4. The CDR3 loop spans 14 amino acids. Per germline, CDR1 MNHEY and CDR2 SMNVEV (reference sequence). CDR3 sequence: CASSLGGRTYEQYF. The DNA of the CDR3 is TGTGCCAGCAGTTTGGGGGGGAGAACCTACGAGCAGTACTTC.

The genes are TRBV4-2 and TRBJ1-1; no clear D gene. The CDR3 has 15 residues. CDR1 LGHNA and CDR2 YNFKEQ come from the germline V gene. V lost 2 bases and J lost 0, with 10 bases in between. CDR3 amino acids: CASSQSQDLNTEAFF. CDR3 nucleotide sequence: TGTGCCAGCAGCCAAAGTCAAGACTTGAACACTGAAGCTTTCTTT.

The CDR3 nucleotides are TGCGCCAGCAGCTCGGACTGCCCGGGTTGGGGTTGTGAGACCCAGTACTTC. Its protein is CASSSDCPGWGCETQYF. This chain uses TRBV5-1 with TRBJ2-5; D may be TRBD2 (5 bases). CDR3 length: 17 amino acids. V was pared by 3 bases and J by 5 bases, with 23 bases between. Germline CDR1 is SGHRS and CDR2 is YFSETQ.

The chain joins TRBV15 to TRBJ2-2; 13 bases are shared with TRBD2. Trimming removed 0 bases from V and 3 bases from J; junction bases left unmatched: 7. CDR1 and CDR2 (germline): LNHNV, YYDKDF (reference sequence). The CDR3 runs to 19 residues. This CDR3 reads CATSRDPGLAGEDTGELFF. CDR3 nucleotide sequence: TGTGCCACCAGCAGAGATCCCGGACTAGCGGGGGAGGACACCGGGGAGCTGTTTTTT.

This clone was counted once. Here the CDR3 DNA reads TGTGCCAGCAGCCCCCTTGGAGGCCTCTCCTACGAGCAGTACTTC. This encodes CASSPLGGLSYEQYF. The chain combines TRBV11-2 with TRBJ2-7; D perhaps matches TRBD2 (5 bases). With 5 bases removed from V and 0 bases from J, the gap between germline ends came to 14 bases. The CDR3 has 15 residues. Germline CDR1 reads SGHAT; CDR2 reads FQNNGV.

The chain is built from TRBV6-1 and TRBJ1-2; D is perhaps TRBD1 (5 bases). CDR3 length: 14 amino acids. Germline CDR1 is MNHNS and CDR2 is SASEGT. V was trimmed by 4 bases and J by 8 bases, leaving 17 bases between them. The CDR3 spells CASSVNQGLEGYTF. DNA of the CDR3: TGTGCCAGCAGTGTCAATCAGGGCCTGGAAGGCTACACCTTC.

The V and J genes are TRBV7-8 and TRBJ1-6, with D possibly TRBD1 on 6 matching bases. The CDR3 contains 20 residues. V lost 5 bases to trimming and J lost 8 bases, with 31 bases between them. Germline V gene sequence: CDR1 SGHVS, CDR2 FQNEAQ. CDR3 loop: CASSLESGGLGPSPDSPLHF. As DNA, the CDR3 is TGTGCCAGCAGCCTCGAATCCGGGGGGCTCGGGCCGAGCCCTGATTCACCCCTCCACTTT.

Concerning this clone itself: The junction does not match germline at one end; this may be a read error. The genes are TRBV7-2 and TRBJ1-2, with TRBD1 matching over 7 bases. Germline V gene lookup returns CDR1 SGHTA and CDR2 FQGNSA. The CDR3 has 13 amino acids. The CDR3: CASSHRTGYGYTF. The CDR3 bases are TGCGCCAGCAGCCATCGGACAGGCTATGGCTACACCTTC.

The chain employs TRBV14 and TRBJ1-1; D gene uncertain. Trimming removed 1 base at V and 1 base at J, with 10 bases between. The CDR3 loop spans 15 amino acids. The germline CDR1 and CDR2 sequences are SGHDN and FVKESK. The CDR3 DNA reads as TGTGCCAGCAGCCAAGCGGAGGGAACGAACACTGAAGCTTTCTTT. Its translation: CASSQAEGTNTEAFF.

The genes are TRBV7-2 and TRBJ1-5; 8 nucleotides line up with TRBD1. Germline CDR1 SGHTA, CDR2 FQGNSA. With V trimmed by 5 bases and J by 2 bases, 14 bases remained unmatched. This CDR3 is built from 18 residues. Here the CDR3 reads CASSHRSNRGGGNQPQHF. In nucleotides, the CDR3 is TGTGCCAGCAGCCACCGAAGTAACAGGGGGGGAGGCAATCAGCCCCAGCATTTT.

The gene calls are TRBV30 and TRBJ1-2; 7 bases fit TRBD1. The V segment lost 3 bases and the J segment 4 bases; nucleotides outside the gene matches: 5. The CDR3 is 13 amino acids. Per germline, CDR1 GTSNPN and CDR2 SVGIG (reference sequence). The CDR3 is CAWSESGGYGYTF. Here the CDR3 DNA reads TGTGCCTGGAGCGAATCAGGGGGCTATGGCTACACCTTC.

The V call is TRBV15, the J call TRBJ1-5; D may be TRBD1 (5 bases). The V gene lost 6 bases and the J gene lost 3 bases, with 18 bases spanning the gap. Germline CDR1 reads LNHNV; CDR2 reads YYDKDF (reference sequence). This CDR3 region has 16 residues. The CDR3 protein is CATRVDPQDSNQPQHF. The DNA of the CDR3 is TGTGCCACCAGGGTCGATCCACAGGATTCCAATCAGCCCCAGCATTTT.